A selection of T cell receptor beta chains follows, all from one sample in a study of CD8+CD57+ T cells in acquired aplastic anemia. Via MiXCR, TCRdb re-called the reads, giving one row per CDR3 protein. The repertoire consists of roughly 61,000 distinct CDR3 sequences, with about 56% occurring once and the leading ten covering roughly 16%. The sample consisted of sorted CD4+, CD8+, or CD8+CD57+ T cells (not recorded which) from PBMCs. These receptors came from a human donor with aplastic anemia. Both conserved end residues are part of each CDR3. A D gene is named only where the DNA matches it firmly. Size is stated for part of the rows, as once, few or many counts, or as a class when the clone is expanded.

TGTGCCAGCAGAGCCGAAGCGGCCCCTCCGTACGAGCAGTACTTC	CASRAEAAPPYEQYF	-	TRBJ2-7	15	-	TRBV2
TGCGCCAGCAGCGAGTGGGACAGCCTCAATTCACCCCTCCACTTT	CASSEWDSLNSPLHF	many	TRBJ1-6	15	TRBD1	TRBV5-1
TGTGCCAGCAGCCCGGGACTAGCGGGGGGTGAGCAGTTCTTC	CASSPGLAGGEQFF	-	TRBJ2-1	14	TRBD2	TRBV11-2
TGTGCCAGTAGTGCCCGTTACAATGAGCAGTCCTTC	CASSARYNEQSF	-	TRBJ2-1	12	-	TRBV10-1
TGTGCCAGCAGCCTAGGGACTAGCGGAACGCAGTATTTT	CASSLGTSGTQYF	many	TRBJ2-3	13	TRBD2	TRBV27
TGTGCCAGCAGTGAGGCCCGGGAAAATCAGCCCCAGCATTTT	CASSEARENQPQHF	-	TRBJ1-5	14	-	TRBV2
TGTGCCAGCAGCCATGGGGGGACCGGGGAGCTGTTTTTT	CASSHGGTGELFF	-	TRBJ2-2	13	-	TRBV7-9
TGCGCCAGCAGCTTCGGACAGGACAAGACCCAGTACTTC	CASSFGQDKTQYF	few	TRBJ2-5	13	TRBD1	TRBV5-1
TGTGCCAGTAGTATAGATCTATGGGGCAGGGGGCTTGAGACCCAGTACTTC	CASSIDLWGRGLETQYF	once	TRBJ2-5	17	TRBD1	TRBV19
TGTGCCAGCAGTTACCCAGGGACACCGCGGGCTTTCTTT	CASSYPGTPRAFF	once	TRBJ1-1	13	-	TRBV2
TGTGCCAGCAGCATCCAATCCGGGGCCAACGTCCTGACTTTC	CASSIQSGANVLTF	-	TRBJ2-6	14	-	TRBV9
TGTGCCAGCAGCCCGAACCGGGGACAGGGAAACTATGGCTACACCTTC	CASSPNRGQGNYGYTF	-	TRBJ1-2	16	TRBD1	TRBV11-2
TGTGCCAGCAGCAACCTGAACTATGGCTACACCTTC	CASSNLNYGYTF	once	TRBJ1-2	12	-	TRBV9
TGTGCCAGCAGCCCGGGAGGGACAGACTACGAGCAGTACTTC	CASSPGGTDYEQYF	-	TRBJ2-7	14	-	TRBV7-4
TGCGCCAGCATAGGGAACACTGAAGCTTTCTTT	CASIGNTEAFF	-	TRBJ1-1	11	-	TRBV10-2
TGTGCCAGCAGCCGCGGACGGATGAACACTGAAGCTTTCTTT	CASSRGRMNTEAFF	-	TRBJ1-1	14	-	TRBV7-6
TGTGCCACCAGTGCTCGGGCCCTCCTCCAAGAGACCCAGTACTTC	CATSARALLQETQYF	-	TRBJ2-5	15	-	TRBV24-1
TGTGCCATCGGGAGGAGCGGCGAGCAGTACTTC	CAIGRSGEQYF	-	TRBJ2-7	11	-	TRBV10-3
TGTGCCAGCAGCTTACCTAGGGGCACTGAAGCTTTCTTT	CASSLPRGTEAFF	-	TRBJ1-1	13	-	TRBV7-9
TGTGCCACCAGCAGAGGCGGGAGCCCCACTGGCTACGAGCAGTACTTC	CATSRGGSPTGYEQYF	-	TRBJ2-7	16	TRBD2	TRBV15
TGTGCCAGTAGTATTCGAGCCTCCGTCCCCTACAATGAGCAGTTCTTC	CASSIRASVPYNEQFF	-	TRBJ2-1	16	-	TRBV19
TGTGCCAGCAGCTTAAGTAGTAGTCCCGCGGCCTACGAGCAGTACTTC	CASSLSSSPAAYEQYF	-	TRBJ2-7	16	-	TRBV11-1
TGTGCCAGCAGTTACACCGGGGCATTGGAAACCGGGGAGCTGTTTTTT	CASSYTGALETGELFF	-	TRBJ2-2	16	-	TRBV11-1